This T cell receptor (beta chain) was found in a study of cytomegalovirus exposure and HLA in healthy donors. Turning to the study itself: The Caucasian-associated ancestry cluster contained roughly four fifths of the approximately 400 genotyped donors.

A remark on this clone: Its specificity is not known.

Samples came from healthy bone marrow donors. V shed 0 bases and J shed 2 bases, with 8 bases lying between them. The CDR3 sequence is 15 residues long. Per the germline V gene, CDR1 is SGHAT and CDR2 is FQNNGV. PCR employed 60 Vbeta and 13 Jbeta primers. Clones were sequenced by immunoSEQ multiplex PCR, and TCRdb holds only the in-frame ones, with some missing. In the table there are about 300,000 clones, roughly 85% of which are singletons. Study findings and constraints: CMV serostatus stood as the only immune exposure information on hand. The study recorded more than 150 TCR beta chains that were cytomegalovirus-associated.

The source material was PBMCs. The TCR sequence derives from a man aged 40-55 years in good health and CMV-seropositive. The genes are TRBV11-2 and TRBJ2-1; tentative D call: TRBD1 (6 bases). The CDR3 loop is CASSLDRGPYNEQFF. The CDR3 region has the DNA TGTGCCAGCAGCTTAGACAGGGGTCCCTACAATGAGCAGTTCTTC.